The entry below gives a single TCR beta chain sequence along with its context. What it recognizes is unknown. The source of the sample is a study of cytomegalovirus exposure and HLA in healthy donors. The study, taken as a whole, reports: For most TCR beta V segments, an earlier analysis put the productive rate at about 87% or about 30% of the time. Associated with cytomegalovirus, according to the listing, were fewer than 200 TCR beta chains. Follow-up analysis later connected one missense variant in DCLRE1C with trimming of TCR beta V- and J-genes.

The PCR was carried out with 60 Vbeta primers and 13 Jbeta primers. Data came from immunoSEQ multiplex PCR; TCRdb stores just in-frame clones and leaves some out. The sample includes roughly 77,000 clones, roughly two thirds seen only once; the top ten take around 6.9%. The germline CDR1 and CDR2 sequences are SGHAT and FQNNGV. The CDR3 is 19 residues long. After removal of 2 bases from V and 4 bases from J, the junction contained 12 bases not matched to a gene. The sequence derives from a woman aged 45-59 years in good health and CMV-seropositive. The chain recombines TRBV11-2 with TRBJ2-2, with TRBD2 identical over 11 bases. The sample consisted of PBMCs. The CDR3 DNA reads as TGTGCCAGCAGCTTACGATTGCTAGCGGGGGGTTCCACCACCGGGGAGCTGTTTTTT. Its translation: CASSLRLLAGGSTTGELFF.